This T cell receptor beta chain was sequenced in a study of response to subunit inactivated influenza vaccine. Each CDR3 protein is one row after TCRdb ran MiXCR on the RT-PCR reads. Here the sample spans about 620,000 distinct CDR3 sequences, approximately 11% being singletons. For this clonotype: The antigen is undetermined.

Germline V gene sequence: CDR1 DFQATT, CDR2 SNEGSKA (reference sequence). This CDR3 spans 16 amino acids. Between the trimmed V and J ends, which lost 4 bases and 0 bases, there was a span of 18 bases. Study results and caveats: The authors offered the suggestion that each seasonal influenza vaccination recruits few new T cells.

The sample also formed part of further work on T cells expressing NK-cell markers. Per that study: 5'RACE template switching with UMIs produced the TCR beta cDNA. Researchers got TCR beta repertoires out of sorted CD3+CD56+NKG2C+, CD3+CD56+NKG2C- and CD3+CD56-NKG2C+ T cells. Of the CD8+ T cells in roughly 6 donors, roughly 1.0-7.0% belonged to dominant NKG2C+ clonotypes. Nothing established the HCMV specificity of expanded NKG2C+ T cell clones.

Sequenced material: PBMCs from blood, taken on the day of vaccination. This chain joins TRBV20-1 and TRBJ1-1; tentatively, D is TRBD1 (6 bases). The clonotype comes from a man between 50 and 59 years old who received an inactivated influenza vaccine. The CDR3 spells CSAIVPFRQVNTEAFF. The CDR3 DNA reads TGCAGTGCTATAGTCCCTTTCCGACAGGTGAACACTGAAGCTTTCTTT.